Following are 28 T cell receptor beta chains from one sample sequenced in a study of response to subunit inactivated influenza vaccine. TCRdb re-called the RT-PCR reads with MiXCR, one entry per CDR3 protein. The repertoire has around 150,000 distinct CDR3 sequences, approximately 10% of them found once; the top ten carry around an eighth. The source was non-naive T cells sorted from PBMCs, collected 40 to 50 days after vaccination. The receptors shown here come from a man in his fifties who received an inactivated influenza vaccine.

This clonotype appeared many times. The chain links TRBV27 to TRBJ1-1, with TRBD1 matching 11 bases. Germline CDR1 MNHEY, CDR2 SMNVEV (reference sequence). The ends lost 7 bases at V and 4 bases at J; junction bases unmatched: 8. This CDR3 region has 15 residues. For the CDR3, the DNA is TGTGCCAGCATTCCGGACAGGGGGCGGGCCACTGAAGCTTTCTTT. Its protein product is CASIPDRGRATEAFF.

There are a few counts of this clonotype. This chain connects TRBV6-6 to TRBJ2-1; 12 bases line up with TRBD2. J lost 8 bases, V lost 6 bases, and 11 bases had no gene match. Germline CDR1 MNHNY, CDR2 SVGAGI (reference sequence). The CDR3 totals 16 residues. The CDR3 bases are TGTGCCAGCAGGGGGACGACTAGCGGGAGTTTGCATGAGCAGTTCTTC. The encoded protein is CASRGTTSGSLHEQFF.

This clonotype has ten or more counts. The chain joins TRBV4-3 to TRBJ1-6; D perhaps matches TRBD1 (6 bases). V was pared by 1 base and J by 7 bases, with 14 bases between. Germline V gene sequence: CDR1 LGHNA, CDR2 YSLEER. The CDR3 has 16 residues. The CDR3 sequence: CASSQVDIRGNSPLHF. For the CDR3, the DNA is TGCGCCAGCAGCCAAGTAGATATCAGGGGAAATTCACCCCTCCACTTT.

This chain joins TRBV27 and TRBJ2-5; D is unclear. This CDR3 contains 13 residues. V lost 3 bases and J 5 bases, leaving 10 bases between the germline ends. Germline CDR1 and CDR2: MNHEY and SMNVEV (reference sequence). CDR3 residues: CASSFVRSETQYF. In DNA form, the CDR3 reads TGTGCCAGCAGTTTTGTCAGATCTGAGACCCAGTACTTC.

This clonotype was counted at least ten times. In DNA form, the CDR3 reads TGTGCCATCAGTGAGTCGATGACGGACAGTGATGGCTACACCTTC. Protein: CAISESMTDSDGYTF. The chain is built from TRBV10-3 and TRBJ1-2; D perhaps matches TRBD1 (6 bases). V was trimmed by 0 bases and J by 6 bases, leaving 14 bases between them. Germline V gene data show CDR1 as ENHRY and CDR2 as SYGVKD. The CDR3 consists of 15 residues.

This clonotype was recorded at least ten times. V gene TRBV27 combines with J gene TRBJ2-1; D call uncertain. V lost 3 bases and J 4 bases, leaving 13 bases between the germline ends. CDR3 length equals 15 residues. Germline CDR1 and CDR2: MNHEY and SMNVEV (reference sequence). The CDR3 nucleotides are TGTGCCAGCAGTTTTTCCGACGGGCGGTACAATGAGCAGTTCTTC. Translation: CASSFSDGRYNEQFF.

CDR3 region: CASSIPRGPTIYF. As DNA, the CDR3 is TGTGCCAGCAGCATTCCCCGAGGGCCGACCATATATTTT. The chain is built from TRBV11-2 and TRBJ1-3; D unresolved. V lost 5 bases and J 10 bases, leaving 15 bases between the germline ends. Germline V CDR1 and CDR2: SGHAT, FQNNGV. The CDR3 contains 13 residues.

This chain links TRBV6-2 or TRBV6-3 with TRBJ2-3; D is possibly TRBD1 (5 bases). The CDR3 is 15 amino acids. The V and J ends lost 10 bases and 1 base respectively, with 18 bases between them. From germline, CDR1 is MNHEY and CDR2 SVGEGT. The CDR3 region is CATTYRSPGTDTQYF. The CDR3 DNA reads TGTGCCACCACATACAGGTCCCCTGGCACAGATACGCAGTATTTT.

Ten or more counts support this clonotype. J is TRBJ2-3 and V is TRBV5-5; 12 nucleotides align to TRBD2. CDR1 SGHKS and CDR2 YYEKEE come from the germline V gene (reference sequence). The CDR3 consists of 16 residues. J was trimmed by 4 bases and V by 6 bases; bases with no gene match: 9. For the CDR3, the DNA is TGTGCCAGCATCTTTCTAGCGGGAGGGCCCGCAGATACGCAGTATTTT. Protein sequence: CASIFLAGGPADTQYF. Full variable domain (rest looked up from reference TRBV5-5 and TRBJ2-3): DAGVTQSPTHLIKTRGQQVTLRCSPISGHKSVSWYQQVLGQGPQFIFQYYEKEERGRGNFPDRFSARQFPNYSSELNVNALLLGDSALYLCASIFLAGGPADTQYFGPGTRLTVL.

This clonotype was counted ten times or more. V usage is TRBV7-2 and J usage is TRBJ1-6, with D hard to call. V was cut by 0 bases and J by 8 bases, with 8 bases left in between. Looked up from germline, CDR1 is SGHTA and CDR2 is FQGNSA. CDR3 size: 14 residues. The CDR3 region has the DNA TGTGCCAGCAGCTTAGCGTGGAGGGATTCACCCCTCCACTTT. Encoded protein: CASSLAWRDSPLHF.

The chain is built from TRBV7-6 and TRBJ2-7; D gene ambiguous. Germline V gene data show CDR1 as SGHVS and CDR2 as FNYEAQ. V lost 5 bases to trimming and J lost 5 bases, with 16 bases between them. CDR3 length equals 14 residues. The CDR3 loop reads CASSPDAASNEQYF. The CDR3, as DNA: TGTGCCAGCAGCCCAGATGCAGCTTCTAACGAGCAGTACTTC.

This clonotype has more than one count but fewer than ten. The rearrangement uses TRBV20-1 and TRBJ2-3, with 11 bases that match TRBD2. Losses at the gene ends were 6 bases for V and 4 bases for J; bases not matched to a gene: 12. The CDR3 spans 16 residues. CDR1 and CDR2 (germline): DFQATT, SNEGSKA (reference sequence). CDR3 nucleotides: TGCAGTGCGGCGCTGGTTAGCGGGGGGGCCCCAGATACGCAGTATTTT. Residues: CSAALVSGGAPDTQYF.

This clonotype was picked up many times. CDR3 region: CASSRDRAYQPQHF. For the CDR3, the DNA is TGTGCCAGCAGTAGGGACAGGGCTTATCAGCCCCAGCATTTT. This chain joins TRBV2 and TRBJ1-5; 9 nucleotides align to TRBD1. J was trimmed by 5 bases and V by 5 bases; bases with no gene match: 4. Germline assignment: CDR1 SNHLY and CDR2 FYNNEI. The CDR3 is 14 residues long.

This clonotype has just a few counts. The chain uses TRBV18 and TRBJ2-1; the D gene is possibly TRBD2 (5 bases). V lost 5 bases and J 0 bases, leaving 20 bases between the germline ends. Germline lookup yields CDR1 KGHSH and CDR2 LQKENI. The CDR3 extends over 18 amino acids. Written as DNA, the CDR3 is TGTGCCAGCTCATCAGATTACTCAGGACTCAGCTCCTACAATGAGCAGTTCTTC. Translation: CASSSDYSGLSSYNEQFF.

The chain carries TRBV30 and TRBJ2-3; TRBD2 agrees at 7 bases. V trimming: 0 bases; J trimming: 2 bases; junction bases outside the gene matches: 5. Germline CDR1 GTSNPN, CDR2 SVGIG (reference sequence). The CDR3 runs 15 residues. The CDR3 sequence is CAWSVIGGTTDTQYF. The CDR3 DNA is TGTGCCTGGAGTGTGATCGGGGGGACCACAGATACGCAGTATTTT. The variable domain in full, with the rest retrieved from reference TRBV30 and TRBJ2-3, is SQTIHQWPATLVQPVGSPLSLECTVEGTSNPNLYWYRQAAGRGLQLLFYSVGIGQISSEVPQNLSASRPQDRQFILSSKKLLLSDSGFYLCAWSVIGGTTDTQYFGPGTRLTVL.

In this sample, this clonotype turned up many times. The V call is TRBV28, the J call TRBJ1-6; no definite D call. V gave up 8 bases and J gave up 18 bases, with 14 bases separating them. The CDR3 consists of 10 residues. Germline loops: CDR1 MDHEN, CDR2 SYDVKM. CDR3 protein: CASGHRRTHF. CDR3 nucleotide sequence: TGTGCCAGCGGCCATAGGCGGACCCACTTT.

This clonotype was found many times. This chain uses TRBV10-2 with TRBJ2-3; 7 nucleotides agree with TRBD1. With V trimmed by 2 bases and J by 5 bases, 25 bases remained unmatched. The CDR3 runs 21 residues. The germline gives CDR1 WSHSY, CDR2 SAAADI. CDR3 nucleotides: TGCGCCAGCAGTGAGCTCACGACAGGGTCGTTATGGGGGATCGTTCAAGATACGCAGTATTTT. It specifies CASSELTTGSLWGIVQDTQYF.

The V gene is TRBV2, the J gene TRBJ2-6, with D maybe TRBD2 (6 bases). Trimming took off 6 bases at V and 0 bases at J, with 9 bases between the two ends. The CDR3 spans 15 residues. Per germline, CDR1 SNHLY and CDR2 FYNNEI. The CDR3 sequence: CASRQGLSGANVLTF. Here the CDR3 DNA reads TGTGCCAGCAGGCAGGGACTCTCTGGGGCCAACGTCCTGACTTTC.

This clonotype was seen ten or more times. V and J are TRBV5-1 and TRBJ1-5; perhaps TRBD1 as D (5 bases). The CDR3 is 14 residues long. Germline values: CDR1 SGHRS, CDR2 YFSETQ. The germline V and J ends were trimmed by 4 bases and 6 bases, with 14 bases remaining between them. The CDR3 loop reads CASSPDGGGQPQHF. CDR3 DNA sequence: TGCGCCAGCAGCCCGGACGGGGGGGGTCAGCCCCAGCATTTT.

The chain couples TRBV14 to TRBJ1-1, with a tentative D call TRBD1 (6 bases). Germline values: CDR1 SGHDN, CDR2 FVKESK. The V end was cut by 3 bases, the J end by 12 bases, with 23 bases between. CDR3 length equals 15 residues. As DNA, the CDR3 is TGTGCCAGCAGCCAGGCCTCGCGGACAGTTCTAAAATCTTTCTTT. It is translated as CASSQASRTVLKSFF.

The V gene is TRBV10-3, the J gene TRBJ1-1; a weak D match, TRBD1 (5 bases). Looked up from germline, CDR1 is ENHRY and CDR2 is SYGVKD. The V gene lost 10 bases and the J gene lost 6 bases, with 15 bases spanning the gap. This CDR3 is built from 12 residues. CDR3 DNA sequence: TGTGCCACCGGCGAGGGACTACCTGAAGCTTTCTTT. Its translation: CATGEGLPEAFF.

The chain recombines TRBV5-1 with TRBJ2-7, with 11 bases that match TRBD1. CDR1 SGHRS and CDR2 YFSETQ come from the germline V gene. This CDR3 is built from 14 residues. The J segment lost 4 bases and the V segment lost 4 bases, leaving 4 bases of the junction unmatched. The CDR3, as DNA: TGCGCCAGCAGCGCGGGACAGGGGGTGTACGAGCAGTACTTC. Encoded protein: CASSAGQGVYEQYF.

This clonotype was seen a few times. The chain is built from TRBV9 and TRBJ2-1; TRBD1 might be the D (6 bases). Trimming took off 4 bases at V and 1 base at J, with 12 bases between the two ends. This CDR3 comprises 15 residues. CDR1 and CDR2 (germline): SGDLS, YYNGEE. CDR3 DNA: TGTGCCAGCAGCCCAGGGGTAGATTCCTACAATGAGCAGTTCTTC. This codes for CASSPGVDSYNEQFF.

The chain employs TRBV2 and TRBJ2-3, with 7 bases matching TRBD2. Germline V gene sequence: CDR1 SNHLY, CDR2 FYNNEI. Germline trimming cut 3 bases from V and 4 bases from J; bases unmatched to any gene: 4. This CDR3 comprises 14 residues. As DNA, the CDR3 is TGTGCCAGCAGTGAGCTGCTAGCGGCAGATACGCAGTATTTT. It is translated as CASSELLAADTQYF. Supplemented by reference TRBV2 and TRBJ2-3, the full variable domain reads EPEVTQTPSHQVTQMGQEVILRCVPISNHLYFYWYRQILGQKVEFLVSFYNNEISEKSEIFDDQFSVERPDGSNFTLKIRSTKLEDSAMYFCASSELLAADTQYFGPGTRLTVL.

The genes are TRBV3-1 and TRBJ2-3; no reliable D call. The V gene's germline CDR1 is LGHDT and CDR2 YNNKEL (reference sequence). V lost 1 base and J 5 bases, leaving 7 bases between the germline ends. The CDR3 has 13 amino acids. CDR3 region: CASSQGRGDTQYF. CDR3 in DNA: TGTGCCAGCAGCCAAGGTCGCGGAGATACGCAGTATTTT.

The chain recombines TRBV20-1 with TRBJ2-6, with TRBD1 identical over 9 bases. The germline CDR1 and CDR2 sequences are DFQATT and SNEGSKA (reference sequence). The CDR3 has 18 amino acids. Germline trimming cut 5 bases from V and 0 bases from J; bases unmatched to any gene: 11. This chain's CDR3 is CSASLRQGGFSGANVLTF. The CDR3 nucleotides read TGCAGTGCTTCACTTAGACAGGGGGGTTTCTCTGGGGCCAACGTCCTGACTTTC.

This clonotype was observed a handful of times. V usage is TRBV2 and J usage is TRBJ2-7; D unresolved. CDR1 SNHLY and CDR2 FYNNEI come from the germline V gene. CDR3 length equals 13 residues. Trimming took 3 bases from V and 3 from J, leaving 9 bases between them. The CDR3 sequence is CASSDRSVYEQYF. The CDR3, as DNA: TGTGCCAGCAGTGATCGGAGCGTCTACGAGCAGTACTTC.

Many counts were recorded for this clonotype. The chain links TRBV15 to TRBJ2-3, with a tentative D call TRBD2 (5 bases). The germline gives CDR1 LNHNV, CDR2 YYDKDF (reference sequence). The CDR3 totals 18 residues. Trimming shortened V by 4 bases and J by 0 bases, and 20 bases separated the two germline ends. Written as DNA, the CDR3 is TGTGCCACCAGCACCCGCGCAATACTGCGGACTAGCACAGATACGCAGTATTTT. Residues: CATSTRAILRTSTDTQYF. Full variable domain (outside the CDR3, taken from reference TRBV15 and TRBJ2-3): DAMVIQNPRYQVTQFGKPVTLSCSQTLNHNVMYWYQQKSSQAPKLLFHYYDKDFNNEADTPDNFQSRRPNTSFCFLDIRSPGLGDTAMYLCATSTRAILRTSTDTQYFGPGTRLTVL.